This TCR beta chain originates from a study of regulatory and conventional T cells in RAG deficiency. Study-level findings and limits: In Omenn syndrome, Treg and Tconv repertoires overlapped >85%.

Clones were read by immunoSEQ multiplex PCR, and TCRdb kept only the in-frame ones, dropping some. The table lists fewer than 35,000 clones, 80% to 90% of them singletons. With regard to this clone: What it binds is unknown. One end of the junction is discordant with germline, which a read error may explain.

Another study also made use of these data, one on regulatory T cells. From that report: The primer mix had 52 TRBV and 13 TRBJ primers. Regulatory T cells showed the strongest V-J pair restriction and V/J gene skewing among patient repertoires.

Material for sequencing was CD8+ T cells sorted from blood. The TCR was taken from a human donor in good health.

The CDR3 sequence: CASSSTLGGDWIF. CDR3 bases: TGTGCCAGCAGCTCCACCCTAGGGGGCGATTGGATCTTC. The chain employs TRBV7-3 and TRBJ2-1, with 7 bases fitting TRBD1. Germline V lookup: CDR1 SGHTA, CDR2 FQGTGA. This CDR3 is built from 13 residues.